This T cell receptor beta chain originates from a study of shared clonotypes between healthy human individuals. Germline CDR1 reads MGHRA; CDR2 reads YSYEKL. The CDR3 has 16 residues. J was trimmed by 5 bases and V by 1 base; bases with no gene match: 11. Only in-frame clones appear in the TCRdb table, and some are missing; sequencing was by immunoSEQ multiplex PCR. Seen here are approximately 620,000 clones, less than 98% observed once, and the top ten hold roughly 0.05%. Remarks on this clone: Its target is not known.

Points from the study as a whole: Naive subsets tended to show greater estimated richness than memory subsets.

This chain links TRBV4-1 with TRBJ2-7, with 7 bases that match TRBD1. The clonotype originates from a woman in her 30s in good health. Source material: naive CD4+ T cells sorted from blood. Subset denoted: CD45RA+ positively selected. CDR3 DNA: TGCGCCAGCAGCCAAGTGCCGGGACAGAGTGGGAACGAGCAGTACTTC. Translation gives CASSQVPGQSGNEQYF.